These T cell receptor delta chains were read from a single sample in a study of gamma-delta T cells after stem cell transplantation. TCRdb re-called the RT-PCR reads using CATT. The sample has about 11,000 delta-chain clones; around 41% are singletons. The sequenced sample consisted of gamma-delta T cells. These receptors were taken from a human donor. It is not recorded whose cells these are; they may come from a transplant donor. Each CDR3 is given with its conserved first and last residue. The D gene is left open where the match is weak. For some rows the clone size is stated as once, few or many, or as a class when expanded; others skip it.

v_call,j_call,d_call,clone_size,cdr3_aa,cdr3_nt
TRDV2,TRDJ3,NA,NA,CACDALVPTVLGARSWDTRQMFF,TGTGCCTGTGACGCCCTTGTTCCTACCGTACTGGGGGCCCGCTCCTGGGACACCCGACAGATGTTTTTC
TRDV3,TRDJ1,TRDD3,once,CAFTFCFLGGYADSLIF,TGTGCCTTTACGTTCTGTTTCCTAGGGGGATACGCAGACTCACTCATCTTT
TRDV1,TRDJ1,TRDD3,NA,CALGEGPLRGYWGIQGDKLIF,TGTGCTCTTGGGGAAGGTCCCCTAAGAGGGTACTGGGGGATACAGGGCGATAAACTCATCTTT
TRDV1,TRDJ1,NA,NA,CALGECRCSRTRNSYTDKLIF,TGTGCTCTTGGGGAGTGCCGCTGCAGCCGCACCCGCAACAGCTACACCGATAAACTCATCTTT
TRDV1,TRDJ1,NA,NA,CAMRCLRWGPNTDKLIF,TGTGCTATGAGGTGCCTACGCTGGGGACCCAACACCGATAAACTCATCTTT
TRDV2,TRDJ1,TRDD3,NA,CACDTWGIGGDKLIF,TGTGCCTGTGACACGTGGGGGATCGGGGGCGATAAACTCATCTTT
TRDV1,TRDJ1,NA,NA,CALGFPRGTFLPRLGDLGVFSDKLIF,TGTGCTCTTGGGTTCCCGCGCGGGACCTTCCTACCCCGGCTGGGGGACCTTGGCGTATTTAGCGATAAACTCATCTTT
TRDV1,TRDJ1,NA,NA,CALGELSTHIPVRVMRNKLIF,TGTGCTCTTGGGGAACTATCAACCCACATTCCTGTCCGTGTCATGAGGAATAAACTCATCTTT
TRDV1,TRDJ1,TRDD3,few,CALGELGAHPTGGSYLYTDKLIF,TGTGCTCTTGGGGAACTGGGCGCTCACCCTACTGGGGGATCCTACTTATACACCGATAAACTCATCTTT
TRDV1,TRDJ1,TRDD3,few,CALGELEAFYWGIYTDKLIF,TGTGCTCTTGGGGAACTAGAAGCCTTCTACTGGGGGATATACACCGATAAACTCATCTTT
TRDV1,TRDJ3,NA,NA,CALGELEPYQNLISWDTRQMFF,TGTGCTCTTGGGGAACTAGAACCCTACCAAAACTTAATCTCCTGGGACACCCGACAGATGTTTTTC
TRAV38-2/DV8,TRDJ1,NA,NA,CAYRRVKYTDKLIF,TGTGCTTATAGGAGGGTAAAGTACACCGATAAACTCATCTTT
TRDV2,TRDJ1,TRDD3,medium-sized,CACDGGSGGYPYTDKLIF,TGTGCCTGTGACGGGGGTAGTGGGGGATACCCGTACACCGATAAACTCATCTTT
TRDV1,TRDJ3,TRDD3,few,CALVGGYSWDTRQMFF,TGTGCTCTTGTAGGGGGATACTCCTGGGACACCCGACAGATGTTTTTC
TRAV29/DV5,TRDJ1,TRDD3,few,CAATFTTGGGYANTDKLIF,TGTGCAGCAACCTTCACTACCGGGGGGGGATACGCAAACACCGATAAACTCATCTTT
TRDV3,TRDJ1,TRDD3,NA,CASRGSYVIWGIPYTDKLIF,TGTGCCTCCCGGGGTTCCTACGTTATCTGGGGGATACCATACACCGATAAACTCATCTTT
TRDV2,TRDJ2,TRDD3,few,CACDTVWGIRSLTAQLFF,TGTGCCTGTGACACCGTCTGGGGGATACGTTCTTTGACAGCACAACTCTTCTTT
TRDV1,TRDJ2,NA,few,CALGGPSYVHWGRAQLFF,TGTGCTCTTGGGGGTCCTTCCTACGTTCACTGGGGGAGAGCACAACTCTTCTTT
TRDV2,TRDJ1,TRDD3,once,CACDSATTGGPVGTDKLIF,TGTGCCTGTGACTCGGCCACTACTGGGGGACCCGTGGGGACCGATAAACTCATCTTT
TRDV1,TRDJ1,NA,few,CALGEKGKEGYKLIF,TGTGCTCTTGGGGAAAAAGGGAAGGAGGGGTATAAACTCATCTTT
TRDV1,TRDJ3,TRDD3,NA,CALGAFPTSLWWSWGIGGPWDTRPLFF,TGTGCTCTTGGGGCATTCCCTACCTCTCTCTGGTGGTCTTGGGGGATTGGGGGACCCTGGGACACCCGACCGCTGTTTTTC
TRDV3,TRDJ1,TRDD3,few,CAFNLGVLHTDKLIF,TGTGCCTTTAATCTGGGGGTACTCCACACCGATAAACTCATCTTT
TRDV3,TRDJ1,NA,NA,CAFSTLILRWGPNDKLIF,TGTGCCTTCAGCACCTTAATTCTACGATGGGGGCCTAACGATAAACTCATCTTT
TRDV1,TRDJ1,TRDD3,NA,CAIGTSWAWGTKLIF,TGTGCTATTGGGACCTCCTGGGCCTGGGGGACTAAACTCATCTTT
TRDV1,TRDJ2,TRDD3,few,CALGCRPSELLPLGDTRSTAQLFF,TGTGCTCTTGGGTGTCGTCCTTCCGAACTACTACCACTGGGGGATACGCGATCGACAGCACAACTCTTCTTT